The present TCR beta chain was sequenced within a study of T cell repertoires in cytomegalovirus infection. General study results and limits: Pooled public TCR beta family frequency picked out CMV carriers with the relevant HLA.

One entry per CDR3 protein, called by TCRdb with MiXCR from the reads. The sample gives almost 300,000 distinct CDR3 sequences, around 10% of which show up once; approximately 2.4% is in the top ten. V was trimmed by 9 bases and J by 6 bases, leaving 14 bases between them. Germline V gene lookup returns CDR1 MNHNS and CDR2 SASEGT. The CDR3 has 13 amino acids. This clonotype was observed many times. Its matching antigen is unknown. The sequencing input was PBMCs. The chain carries TRBV6-1 and TRBJ2-2, with D possibly being TRBD1 or TRBD2 (5 bases each). The sequence derives from a human donor in good health (CMV status not recorded). Some clones in this sample may be carry-over from other donors' samples. The CDR3 region has the DNA TGTGCCAGTTCCTTTGAGGGGCCCGGGGAGCTGTTTTTT. Protein product: CASSFEGPGELFF.